The 15 T cell receptor beta chains below were found in one sample sequenced in a study of T-cell reconstitution after alpha-beta-depleted transplantation in children. The TCRbeta library incorporated unique molecular identifiers. One entry per CDR3 protein results from TCRdb running MiXCR on the PCR reads. Of 150,000 to 200,000 distinct CDR3 sequences detected, approximately 6.8% appear once; the ten largest clones hold over 2.5%. Source: PBMCs from the stem cell graft donor, taken from the stem cell graft. These receptor sequences come from a human donor who donated a stem cell graft to a child with Wiskott-Aldrich syndrome.

There are many counts of this clonotype. The chain carries TRBV5-1 and TRBJ2-2; D remains ambiguous. The germline V and J ends were trimmed by 0 bases and 5 bases, with 11 bases remaining between them. The CDR3 is 15 amino acids. Germline V gene data show CDR1 as SGHRS and CDR2 as YFSETQ. The CDR3 DNA sequence: TGCGCCAGCAGCTTGGTGGCCGAAAGGACCGGGGAGCTGTTTTTT. It translates to CASSLVAERTGELFF.

There are many counts of this clonotype. This chain joins TRBV5-1 and TRBJ2-3; 9 bases fit TRBD2. After removal of 1 base from V and 4 bases from J, the junction contained 4 bases not matched to a gene. Germline lookup yields CDR1 SGHRS and CDR2 YFSETQ. This CDR3 is built from 15 residues. CDR3 DNA sequence: TGCGCCAGCAGCTTGTTAGCGGGAGATCCAGATACGCAGTATTTT. This encodes CASSLLAGDPDTQYF.

This clonotype occurred many times. The rearrangement links TRBV6-5 to TRBJ2-7; D is unresolved. The germline V and J ends were trimmed by 0 bases and 3 bases, with 9 bases remaining between them. From germline, CDR1 is MNHEY and CDR2 SVGAGI. The CDR3 loop spans 14 amino acids. The CDR3 loop is CASSYSQANYEQYF. CDR3 sequence (DNA): TGTGCCAGCAGTTACTCCCAAGCCAACTACGAGCAGTACTTC.

This clonotype was detected many times. CDR3 sequence reads: CSVEAVVNTEAFF. CDR3 sequence (DNA): TGCAGCGTTGAGGCCGTTGTGAACACTGAAGCTTTCTTT. The chain employs TRBV20-1 and TRBJ1-1; D unclear. The CDR3 has 13 amino acids. The germline CDR1 and CDR2 sequences are DFQATT and SNEGSKA (reference sequence).

Many counts were recorded for this clonotype. The rearrangement uses TRBV30 and TRBJ2-5; 7 bases agree with TRBD1. There are 12 residues in the CDR3. Trimming cost V 3 bases and J 6 bases; bases outside gene matches: 4. CDR1 and CDR2 from the germline V gene are GTSNPN and SVGIG (reference sequence). In nucleotides, the CDR3 is TGTGCCTGGAGCAGGGGGACGCAGACCCAGTACTTC. As protein: CAWSRGTQTQYF.

This clonotype was observed at least ten times. Written as DNA, the CDR3 is TGTGCCAGCAGTCCCGGGACCGACCTTTCGAGGACCCAGTACTTC. Translating it yields CASSPGTDLSRTQYF. This sequence joins TRBV12-3 or TRBV12-4 and TRBJ2-5; D is possibly TRBD1 or TRBD2 (5 bases each). This CDR3 has 15 residues. Between the trimmed V and J ends, which lost 5 bases and 7 bases, there was a span of 20 bases.

This clonotype was counted at least ten times. The V gene is TRBV5-8, the J gene TRBJ1-1; maybe TRBD1 (5 bases). Trimming cost V 3 bases and J 7 bases, with 13 bases left between them. Germline V gene data show CDR1 as SGHTS and CDR2 as YDEGEE. The CDR3 runs to 13 residues. The CDR3 coding sequence is TGTGCCAGCAGCTACGGAGGGACGATTGAAGCTTTCTTT. Residues: CASSYGGTIEAFF.

This clonotype occurred many times. The chain links TRBV21-1 to TRBJ2-5; TRBD2, the table's D call, was not compared with the DNA. TRBV21-1 counts as a pseudogene. This CDR3 spans 19 amino acids. The CDR3 reads CASSKGGLAGENWQETQYF. CDR3 DNA sequence: TGTGCCAGCAGCAAAGGGGGACTAGCGGGAGAGAATTGGCAAGAGACCCAGTACTTC.

At least ten counts were recorded for this clonotype. The genes are TRBV16 and TRBJ2-7, with no clear D. Trimming shortened V by 4 bases and J by 0 bases, and 16 bases separated the two germline ends. This CDR3 comprises 16 residues. The germline V gene has CDR1 KGHSY and CDR2 FQNENV. CDR3 nucleotides: TGTGCCAGCAGCCCGCGACGGGCCAAGAGCTCCTACGAGCAGTACTTC. Translation gives CASSPRRAKSSYEQYF.

This clonotype has ten or more counts. This chain uses TRBV6-5 with TRBJ1-2; D might be TRBD1 (5 bases). The CDR3 spans 14 residues. Germline values: CDR1 MNHEY, CDR2 SVGAGI. V shed 5 bases and J shed 8 bases, with 18 bases lying between them. This CDR3 reads CASSPLGEGNGYTF. The CDR3 coding sequence is TGTGCCAGCAGTCCCCTAGGGGAGGGCAACGGCTACACCTTC.

This clonotype was observed a handful of times. The chain joins TRBV7-9 to TRBJ2-3; the D call may be TRBD1 or TRBD2 (5 bases each). Germline V lookup: CDR1 SEHNR, CDR2 FQNEAQ (reference sequence). The V end was cut by 3 bases, the J end by 2 bases, with 12 bases between. This CDR3 contains 15 residues. CDR3 nucleotides: TGTGCCAGCAGCTTTCGGGGCAGCTTCACAGATACGCAGTATTTT. This gives the protein CASSFRGSFTDTQYF.

This clonotype was seen only a few times. The chain uses TRBV2 and TRBJ2-1; no reliable D call. Trimming took off 6 bases at V and 4 bases at J, with 13 bases between the two ends. Germline CDR1 and CDR2: SNHLY and FYNNEI. CDR3 length: 14 amino acids. CDR3 sequence reads: CASSSTPPYNEQFF. Here the CDR3 DNA reads TGTGCCAGCAGCTCTACCCCGCCTTACAATGAGCAGTTCTTC.

The V gene is TRBV4-3, the J gene TRBJ2-3; maybe TRBD1 (5 bases). This CDR3 region has 16 residues. V shed 0 bases and J shed 6 bases, with 16 bases lying between them. Looked up from germline, CDR1 is LGHNA and CDR2 is YSLEER. The CDR3 DNA reads as TGCGCCAGCAGCCAAGACACCAGGGCTGTGGGGGATACGCAGTATTTT. Translation gives CASSQDTRAVGDTQYF.

This clonotype was picked up many times. The chain couples TRBV7-8 to TRBJ2-7; either TRBD1 or TRBD2 may supply D (5 bases each). Germline-derived CDR1 and CDR2 are SGHVS and FQNEAQ. The length of the CDR3 is 15 residues. Trimming removed 5 bases from V and 4 bases from J, with 18 bases in between. CDR3 protein: CASSNPGTEAYEQYF. The DNA of the CDR3 is TGTGCCAGCAGCAATCCCGGGACGGAAGCTTACGAGCAGTACTTC.

Many counts were recorded for this clonotype. The V and J genes are TRBV19 and TRBJ1-1, with D possibly matching TRBD1 (5 bases). V shed 2 bases and J shed 3 bases, with 10 bases lying between them. Germline loops: CDR1 LNHDA, CDR2 SQIVND (reference sequence). CDR3 length: 14 residues. CDR3 nucleotides: TGTGCCAGTAGTATAAAGGGGAAATACACTGAAGCTTTCTTT. This codes for CASSIKGKYTEAFF.